Below are 26 T cell receptor beta chains sequenced from a single sample in a study of T-cell reconstitution after alpha-beta-depleted transplantation in children. Unique molecular identifiers were used in preparing the TCRbeta library. From the PCR reads, TCRdb called clonotypes with MiXCR, one entry per CDR3 protein. Counted here are about 440,000 distinct CDR3 sequences, 43% occurring once; the ten biggest clones make up approximately 30%. Sequencing used PBMCs, obtained before TCRalphabeta/CD19-depleted stem cell transplant. Receptors originate from a girl aged 2-15 years with aplastic anemia, due to receive a stem cell transplant.

J is TRBJ2-1 and V is TRBV7-2; TRBD2 aligns across 14 bases. The CDR3 covers 15 residues. Germline V gene data show CDR1 as SGHTA and CDR2 as FQGNSA. J gave up 9 bases and V 5 bases, and 6 bases lay outside the gene matches. Written as DNA, the CDR3 is TGTGCCAGCAGCCCGACTAGCGGGGGGGCCGTTGAGCAGTTCTTC. Protein product: CASSPTSGGAVEQFF.

A single count supports this clonotype. This chain links TRBV4-2 with TRBJ2-7, with D uncertain. The V end lost 0 bases, the J end lost 4 bases, and 13 bases lay between the germline ends. CDR3 size: 15 residues. CDR1 and CDR2 from the germline V gene are LGHNA and YNFKEQ. CDR3 in DNA: TGTGCCAGCAGCCAAGATGGCGATCACGGTTACGAGCAGTACTTC. This codes for CASSQDGDHGYEQYF.

This clonotype was found a few times. CDR3 region: CASSYGGAGANVLTF. CDR3 in DNA: TGTGCCAGCAGTTACGGGGGCGCGGGGGCCAACGTCCTGACTTTC. This chain uses TRBV6-5 with TRBJ2-6; a possible D gene is TRBD1 (6 bases). This CDR3 has 15 amino acids. Germline V CDR1 and CDR2: MNHEY, SVGAGI. Trimming took 2 bases from V and 4 from J, leaving 9 bases between them.

The J gene is TRBJ1-1, the V gene TRBV7-3, with 7 bases identical to TRBD1. The length of the CDR3 is 14 residues. Germline V gene data show CDR1 as SGHTA and CDR2 as FQGTGA. The V segment lost 3 bases and the J segment 5 bases; nucleotides outside the gene matches: 6. The CDR3 sequence: CASSFSTGKTEAFF. CDR3 DNA: TGTGCCAGCAGCTTTTCGACAGGGAAAACTGAAGCTTTCTTT.

This clonotype was recorded many times. This chain joins TRBV7-6 and TRBJ2-5, with D maybe TRBD1 (5 bases). Germline V gene lookup returns CDR1 SGHVS and CDR2 FNYEAQ. V was cut by 4 bases and J by 2 bases, with 11 bases left in between. This CDR3 has 14 amino acids. The CDR3 reads CASSSPTVQETQYF. DNA for the CDR3: TGTGCCAGCAGCTCGCCGACAGTTCAAGAGACCCAGTACTTC. Supplemented by reference TRBV7-6 and TRBJ2-5, the full variable domain reads GAGVSQSPRYKVTKRGQDVALRCDPISGHVSLYWYRQALGQGPEFLTYFNYEAQQDKSGLPNDRFSAERPEGSISTLTIQRTEQRDSAMYRCASSSPTVQETQYFGPGTRLLVL.

The chain combines TRBV6-2 or TRBV6-3 with TRBJ2-5; possible D gene TRBD2, 5 bases. V lost 4 bases and J lost 2, with 8 bases in between. Germline CDR1 and CDR2: MNHEY and SVGEGT. The CDR3 loop spans 13 amino acids. CDR3 sequence (DNA): TGTGCCAGCAGTTGGGAGTTTCAAGAGACCCAGTACTTC. This encodes CASSWEFQETQYF.

The V gene is TRBV12-3 or TRBV12-4, the J gene TRBJ1-5; D is ambiguous. V was cut by 8 bases and J by 3 bases, with 14 bases left in between. The CDR3 is 14 residues long. In DNA, the CDR3 is TGTGCCAGCGGGGTTGGACGTTTCAATCAGCCCCAGCATTTT. As protein: CASGVGRFNQPQHF.

This clonotype was seen only a few times. The genes are TRBV7-9 and TRBJ2-7; D unresolved. The CDR3 totals 15 residues. Germline V CDR1 and CDR2: SEHNR, FQNEAQ (reference sequence). V was pared by 1 base and J by 3 bases, with 13 bases between. The CDR3 sequence: CASSLEHSPGYEQYF. CDR3 nucleotide sequence: TGTGCCAGCAGCTTAGAACATTCCCCCGGCTACGAGCAGTACTTC.

About this clonotype: One end of the junction is discordant with germline, which a read error may explain. The chain's CDR3 is CAISPRSGDNEQFF. CDR3 in DNA: TGTGCCATCAGCCCCCGTAGCGGGGACAATGAGCAGTTCTTC. The chain employs TRBV3-1 and TRBJ2-1; the match to TRBD2 covers 8 bases. From germline, CDR1 is LGHDT and CDR2 YNNKEL (reference sequence). The CDR3 loop spans 14 amino acids.

Concerning this clonotype: Being one base from a much bigger clone, this may be a read error. The V and J genes are TRBV12-3 or TRBV12-4 and TRBJ2-3, with D unclear. V was shortened by 6 bases and J by 1 base, with 17 bases between the two germline ends. This CDR3 comprises 16 residues. The CDR3 spells CASSLEFRQGTDTQYF. CDR3 DNA sequence: TGTGCCAGCAGCTTGGAGTTTAGGCAGGGCACAGATACGCAGTATTTT.

The chain carries TRBV6-6 and TRBJ2-7; no firm D call. Germline values: CDR1 MNHNY, CDR2 SVGAGI (reference sequence). Trimming took 2 bases from V and 3 from J, leaving 8 bases between them. This CDR3 comprises 13 residues. CDR3 DNA: TGTGCCAGCAGTTACGAAAGATTCTACGAGCAGTACTTC. Its protein is CASSYERFYEQYF.

This clonotype was picked up many times. This chain uses TRBV6-2 or TRBV6-3 with TRBJ2-7; TRBD1 is a possible D gene (5 bases). CDR1 is MNHEY and CDR2 is SVGEGT in the germline V gene. The V end lost 8 bases, the J end lost 0 bases, and 14 bases lay between the germline ends. CDR3 length: 14 amino acids. The CDR3, as DNA: TGTGCCAGCCGGATTGTGGGGCGCTCCTACGAGCAGTACTTC. Protein product: CASRIVGRSYEQYF.

This clonotype was counted a few times. The chain uses TRBV20-1 and TRBJ2-1, with TRBD2 identical over 11 bases. CDR1 is DFQATT and CDR2 is SNEGSKA in the germline V gene (reference sequence). V gave up 6 bases and J gave up 14 bases; unmatched junction bases: 18. The CDR3 spans 15 residues. CDR3 DNA sequence: TGCAGTGCCACGTCTGGGCTAGCGGGAGGAGGGGCGAAGTTCTTC. Protein sequence: CSATSGLAGGGAKFF.

In its sample, this clonotype was seen many times. This chain uses TRBV14 with TRBJ2-7; 10 bases fit TRBD1. The trim removed 1 base at V and 4 bases at J, leaving 7 bases unmatched. CDR3 size: 16 residues. Germline loops: CDR1 SGHDN, CDR2 FVKESK. CDR3 amino acids: CASSQGQGQGSYEQYF. CDR3 nucleotides: TGTGCCAGCAGCCAAGGGCAGGGACAGGGGTCTTACGAGCAGTACTTC.

The V gene is TRBV5-1, the J gene TRBJ2-3, with D possibly matching TRBD1 (5 bases). The CDR3 spans 14 residues. V lost 6 bases and J 2 bases, leaving 13 bases between the germline ends. CDR1 SGHRS and CDR2 YFSETQ come from the germline V gene. The CDR3 nucleotides are TGCGCCAGCACCGAACAGGACCCCACAGATACGCAGTATTTT. This codes for CASTEQDPTDTQYF.

The V and J genes are TRBV27 and TRBJ2-3, with 8 bases matching TRBD2. The CDR3 has 15 amino acids. V lost 2 bases to trimming and J lost 4 bases; unmatched junction nucleotides: 5. Germline V lookup: CDR1 MNHEY, CDR2 SMNVEV (reference sequence). This CDR3 is CASSLTGRAADTQYF. The CDR3 DNA follows: TGTGCCAGCAGTTTAACCGGGAGGGCCGCAGATACGCAGTATTTT.

The chain joins TRBV20-1 to TRBJ2-7; 9 bases agree with TRBD2. From germline, CDR1 is DFQATT and CDR2 SNEGSKA (reference sequence). With V trimmed by 1 base and J by 2 bases, 3 bases remained unmatched. The CDR3 spans 14 residues. The CDR3 DNA sequence: TGCAGTGCTAGAGTAGGCGGGAGGGCCTACGAGCAGTACTTC. It codes for CSARVGGRAYEQYF.

This rearrangement joins TRBV20-1 to TRBJ1-5, with no clear D. CDR1 is DFQATT and CDR2 is SNEGSKA in the germline V gene (reference sequence). This CDR3 comprises 14 residues. Trimming removed 0 bases from V and 6 bases from J, with 12 bases in between. The CDR3 is CSARDGATTQPQHF. Written as DNA, the CDR3 is TGCAGTGCTAGAGATGGTGCGACTACTCAGCCCCAGCATTTT.

This clonotype was counted only a few times. This chain joins TRBV5-1 and TRBJ2-2; TRBD2 agrees at 8 bases. V dropped 0 bases and J dropped 6; count of bases not matched to a gene: 7. Germline V gives CDR1 SGHRS, CDR2 YFSETQ. The CDR3 totals 16 residues. The CDR3 DNA reads TGCGCCAGCAGCTTGGGTGCCGGGAGGGCCGCCGGGGAGCTGTTTTTT. It translates to CASSLGAGRAAGELFF.

J is TRBJ2-7 and V is TRBV29-1, with TRBD1 as a possible D gene (5 bases). V dropped 4 bases and J dropped 5 bases, with 9 bases sitting between them. This CDR3 is built from 11 residues. The V gene's germline CDR1 is SQVTM and CDR2 ANQGSEA. CDR3 bases: TGCAGCGTTGCGACAGCCGACGAGCAGTACTTC. Protein: CSVATADEQYF.

The chain recombines TRBV12-3 or TRBV12-4 with TRBJ2-7; D remains ambiguous. V dropped 5 bases and J dropped 3 bases, with 17 bases sitting between them. The CDR3 spans 15 residues. DNA for the CDR3: TGTGCCAGCAGTGTTAAACAGATCCCAGGCTACGAGCAGTACTTC. Its protein is CASSVKQIPGYEQYF.

The chain couples TRBV5-6 to TRBJ2-7; tentatively, D is TRBD2 (6 bases). Germline V gene lookup returns CDR1 SGHDT and CDR2 YYEEEE. V was shortened by 4 bases and J by 6 bases, with 17 bases between the two germline ends. The CDR3 contains 14 residues. The DNA of the CDR3 is TGTGCCAGCAGCGTACAAGGAGGAGGGTCCGAGCAGTACTTC. Encoded protein: CASSVQGGGSEQYF.

Sample share makes this clonotype medium-sized. The CDR3 bases are TGCGCCAGCAGTGTCGACAGGGGGTTTACCGGGGAGCTGTTTTTT. This gives the protein CASSVDRGFTGELFF. This chain uses TRBV5-1 with TRBJ2-2, with 9 bases matching TRBD1. With 5 bases clipped from V and 5 bases from J, the junction kept 7 bases outside the gene matches. The CDR3 covers 15 residues. In germline, CDR1 is SGHRS, CDR2 YFSETQ.

The chain employs TRBV7-2 and TRBJ2-1; TRBD2 aligns across 8 bases. Trimming took 5 bases from V and 4 from J; bases not matched to a gene: 7. CDR1 and CDR2 from the germline V gene are SGHTA and FQGNSA. The CDR3 is 15 residues long. The CDR3: CASSTSGAVYNEQFF. The CDR3 DNA follows: TGTGCCAGCAGCACTAGCGGAGCCGTGTACAATGAGCAGTTCTTC.

This clonotype is medium-sized (0.01 to 0.1%) by share. The V gene is TRBV7-9, the J gene TRBJ1-2; 8 bases are a match to TRBD1. The J segment lost 10 bases and the V segment lost 5 bases, leaving 6 bases of the junction unmatched. The germline V gene has CDR1 SEHNR and CDR2 FQNEAQ (reference sequence). CDR3 length: 12 residues. The CDR3 sequence is CASSVGQVDYTF. CDR3 in DNA: TGTGCCAGCAGCGTGGGACAGGTGGACTACACCTTC.

In this sample, this clonotype turned up once. V is TRBV9 and J is TRBJ1-2; the match to TRBD1 covers 12 bases. Per the germline V gene, CDR1 is SGDLS and CDR2 is YYNGEE. With V trimmed by 4 bases and J by 6 bases, 10 bases remained unmatched. The CDR3 is 16 amino acids. CDR3 amino acids: CASSIGGTGGWDGYTF. The CDR3 coding sequence is TGTGCCAGCAGCATAGGGGGGACAGGGGGCTGGGATGGCTACACCTTC.